This passage covers 29 T cell receptor beta chains from one sample sequenced in a study of blood T cell repertoires in COVID-19 (dated by TCRdb to the early 2020s). The library was produced with the immunoSEQ multiplex PCR assay. TCRdb carries this immuneACCESS record with in-frame sequences only. Its versions omit some clonotypes, under half of them owing to an unresolved V gene in the studies checked, with the rest unexplained. Here the sample has tens of thousands of clones; around four fifths occur a single time. Roughly 30% of the sample belongs to the ten largest clones. Sequenced: peripheral blood. The receptors shown here come from a man aged 55-75 years with COVID-19, enrolled during active disease.

The CDR3 spells CAPSQLDRGGPKNIQYF. The DNA of the CDR3 is TGTGCCCCCAGCCAACTCGACCGGGGGGGGCCCAAAAACATTCAGTACTTC. The rearrangement links TRBV3-1 (or the pseudogene TRBV3-2) to TRBJ2-4; the match to TRBD2 covers 8 bases. Germline V gene sequence: CDR1 LGHDT, CDR2 YNNKEL (reference sequence). V gave up 11 bases and J gave up 2 bases; unmatched junction bases: 17. The CDR3 length is 17 residues.

The chain has TRBV7-9 and TRBJ2-1; possibly TRBD1 for D (6 bases). This CDR3 region has 17 residues. Germline assignment: CDR1 SEHNR and CDR2 FQNEAQ (reference sequence). Trimming stripped 5 bases from V and 5 bases from J, with 22 bases between. Here the CDR3 DNA reads TGTGCCAGCAGCCCGCCTAAGACAGGCCCCGCTGACAATGAGCAGTTCTTC. Translating it yields CASSPPKTGPADNEQFF.

J is TRBJ1-2 and V is TRBV30, with 7 bases identical to TRBD1. V dropped 0 bases and J dropped 0; count of bases not matched to a gene: 4. Germline V lookup: CDR1 GTSNPN, CDR2 SVGIG (reference sequence). The CDR3 spans 15 residues. DNA of the CDR3: TGTGCCTGGAGTGTACAGGGGAGAGCTAACTATGGCTACACCTTC. Its protein is CAWSVQGRANYGYTF.

This clone was recorded a few times. The rearrangement links TRBV6-5 to TRBJ2-7, with a possible D match to TRBD2 (5 bases). From germline, CDR1 is MNHEY and CDR2 SVGAGI. V lost 6 bases and J 6 bases, leaving 18 bases between the germline ends. The CDR3 runs to 14 residues. The CDR3 sequence is CASSPGGFTSEQYF. The CDR3 nucleotides read TGTGCCAGCAGCCCAGGCGGGTTCACCAGCGAGCAGTACTTC.

The chain combines TRBV19 with TRBJ2-7, with 10 positions matching TRBD1. CDR3 length: 14 amino acids. Germline lookup yields CDR1 LNHDA and CDR2 SQIVND (reference sequence). V shed 6 bases and J 3 bases; nucleotides not matched to a gene: 5. The CDR3 loop is CASRRTGGVYEQYF. CDR3 DNA: TGTGCCAGTAGACGGACAGGGGGAGTCTACGAGCAGTACTTC.

This sequence joins TRBV19 and TRBJ2-3; 10 bases align to TRBD2. This CDR3 contains 15 residues. The germline V gene has CDR1 LNHDA and CDR2 SQIVND (reference sequence). Germline trimming cut 5 bases from V and 6 bases from J; bases unmatched to any gene: 8. CDR3 in amino acids: CASSPVAGGLDTQYF. The CDR3 DNA reads TGTGCCAGTAGTCCCGTAGCGGGAGGTTTGGATACGCAGTATTTT.

The chain couples TRBV27 to TRBJ2-1, with D perhaps TRBD1 (5 bases). Trimming stripped 5 bases from V and 9 bases from J, with 17 bases between. Per the germline V gene, CDR1 is MNHEY and CDR2 is SMNVEV (reference sequence). CDR3 length: 14 residues. CDR3 DNA: TGTGCCAGCAGTACCCGGGCCCAGGGTGGTGAGCAGTTCTTC. This encodes CASSTRAQGGEQFF.

This sequence joins TRBV7-2 and TRBJ2-3; TRBD2 aligns across 11 bases. Germline trimming cut 5 bases from V and 4 bases from J; bases unmatched to any gene: 14. This CDR3 region has 18 residues. Germline values: CDR1 SGHTA, CDR2 FQGNSA. This CDR3 reads CASSQGTSGKGWADTQYF. CDR3 DNA sequence: TGTGCCAGCAGCCAAGGGACTAGCGGAAAGGGGTGGGCAGATACGCAGTATTTT.

This clone was seen once. The chain is built from TRBV27 and TRBJ1-6, with a weak D call TRBD1 (6 bases). Trimming took 1 base from V and 9 from J, leaving 13 bases between them. The CDR3 extends over 15 amino acids. CDR1 and CDR2 from the germline V gene are MNHEY and SMNVEV (reference sequence). The CDR3 sequence: CASSLLNRVGSPLHF. In nucleotides, the CDR3 is TGTGCCAGCAGTTTATTGAACAGGGTTGGTTCACCCCTCCACTTT.

CDR3 protein: CASSLGQLNSPLHF. The CDR3, as DNA: TGTGCCAGCAGCCTGGGACAGCTCAATTCACCCCTCCACTTT. The V call is TRBV3-1 (or the pseudogene TRBV3-2), the J call TRBJ1-6; TRBD1 agrees at 7 bases. J lost 7 bases, V lost 4 bases, and 4 bases had no gene match. Germline V gene sequence: CDR1 LGHDT, CDR2 YNNKEL (reference sequence). The CDR3 is made up of 14 amino acids.

Within the sample, this clone is medium-sized (0.01 to 0.1%). The chain uses TRBV9 and TRBJ2-1; 10 nucleotides line up with TRBD2. CDR3 length: 16 residues. Germline loops: CDR1 SGDLS, CDR2 YYNGEE. Trimming took 3 bases from V and 7 from J; bases not matched to a gene: 10. CDR3 protein: CASSAPLAGEVNEQFF. Here the CDR3 DNA reads TGTGCCAGCAGCGCCCCTCTAGCGGGAGAAGTTAATGAGCAGTTCTTC.

V usage is TRBV18 and J usage is TRBJ1-2, with a tentative D call TRBD1 (5 bases). Germline V gene lookup returns CDR1 KGHSH and CDR2 LQKENI. V shed 1 base and J shed 7 bases, with 19 bases lying between them. This CDR3 is 16 amino acids long. The CDR3 sequence is CASSPLAGPDRGGYTF. The DNA for the CDR3 is TGTGCCAGCTCACCACTGGCAGGGCCAGACCGTGGTGGCTACACCTTC.

This chain links TRBV5-1 with TRBJ1-4; 7 positions agree with TRBD1. The CDR3 runs to 14 residues. Germline trimming cut 1 base from V and 8 bases from J; bases unmatched to any gene: 5. Germline CDR1 and CDR2: SGHRS and YFSETQ. CDR3 sequence (DNA): TGCGCCAGCAGCTTGAACAGGGGAGAAGAAAAACTGTTTTTT. Translation: CASSLNRGEEKLFF.

This chain connects TRBV25-1 to TRBJ2-1; the D gene is possibly TRBD1 (6 bases). The germline gives CDR1 MGHDK, CDR2 SYGVNS. V lost 5 bases and J 4 bases, leaving 15 bases between the germline ends. This CDR3 region has 15 residues. CDR3 sequence reads: CASSRSQGTYNEQFF. In DNA, the CDR3 is TGTGCCAGCAGTAGAAGCCAAGGGACATACAATGAGCAGTTCTTC.

The chain combines TRBV5-1 with TRBJ2-1; D perhaps matches TRBD2 (5 bases). CDR1 and CDR2 from the germline V gene are SGHRS and YFSETQ. The CDR3 has 16 residues. The ends were cut back, 0 bases at V and 5 bases at J, with 15 bases in the middle. CDR3 sequence (DNA): TGCGCCAGCAGCTTGGAGGGTCTGAGGGCCAACAATGAGCAGTTCTTC. This codes for CASSLEGLRANNEQFF.

This clone was detected only once. The rearrangement uses TRBV5-1 and TRBJ2-3; the D gene is possibly TRBD2 (7 bases). Trimming left V 5 bases short and J 1 base short, with 11 bases between. This CDR3 region has 14 residues. Germline assignment: CDR1 SGHRS and CDR2 YFSETQ. CDR3 in DNA: TGCGCCAGCAGGACAGGACTAGGCACAGATACGCAGTATTTT. Its translation: CASRTGLGTDTQYF.

The V gene is TRBV19, the J gene TRBJ2-7; 9 bases agree with TRBD1. The CDR3 spans 14 residues. Germline CDR1 and CDR2: LNHDA and SQIVND (reference sequence). The V and J ends lost 4 bases and 3 bases, in that order; junction bases with no gene match: 4. The DNA of the CDR3 is TGTGCCAGTAGTACCGGGACAGGGTTCTACGAGCAGTACTTC. Translation: CASSTGTGFYEQYF.

This clone was observed once. The rearrangement joins TRBV11-2 to TRBJ1-1; TRBD1 is a possible D gene (5 bases). The CDR3 has 15 residues. CDR1 and CDR2 from the germline V gene are SGHAT and FQNNGV. With 0 bases removed from V and 1 base from J, the gap between germline ends came to 9 bases. The CDR3 DNA is TGTGCCAGCAGCTTAGAGTACAGGTGGAACACTGAAGCTTTCTTT. It codes for CASSLEYRWNTEAFF.

At least ten counts were recorded for this clone. For the CDR3, the DNA is TGCGCCAGCAGCCAAGATACGGACAGTAGGCCCTACCAGCCCCAGCATTTT. This codes for CASSQDTDSRPYQPQHF. The rearrangement uses TRBV4-1 and TRBJ1-5; D possibly corresponds to TRBD1 (6 bases). V dropped 0 bases and J dropped 7 bases, with 19 bases sitting between them. The CDR3 totals 17 residues. Germline CDR1 MGHRA, CDR2 YSYEKL.

This clone was counted a few times. The J gene is TRBJ2-3, the V gene TRBV18; 8 bases fit TRBD1. J gave up 6 bases and V 8 bases, and 10 bases lay outside the gene matches. The CDR3 is 14 amino acids. The germline V gene has CDR1 KGHSH and CDR2 LQKENI. The CDR3 nucleotides read TGTGCCAGCCAGGACAGGGTGGGGATGGATACGCAGTATTTT. Translated: CASQDRVGMDTQYF.

The rearrangement links TRBV5-1 to TRBJ2-7; 9 bases map to TRBD1. Germline CDR1 is SGHRS and CDR2 is YFSETQ. V lost 4 bases and J lost 3; bases outside the gene matches: 2. This CDR3 is 13 amino acids long. The CDR3 bases are TGCGCCAGCAGCGCGGGACAGGGCTACGAGCAGTACTTC. Residues: CASSAGQGYEQYF.

The V gene is TRBV5-5, the J gene TRBJ1-6; the match to TRBD1 covers 8 bases. V shed 8 bases and J 7 bases; nucleotides not matched to a gene: 5. Germline V gives CDR1 SGHKS, CDR2 YYEKEE (reference sequence). The CDR3 runs to 13 residues. CDR3 in DNA: TGTGCCAGTAGACAGGGGACCAATTCACCCCTCCACTTT. Protein: CASRQGTNSPLHF. The full variable domain, its missing parts supplied by reference TRBV5-5 and TRBJ1-6, is DAGVTQSPTHLIKTRGQQVTLRCSPISGHKSVSWYQQVLGQGPQFIFQYYEKEERGRGNFPDRFSARQFPNYSSELNVNALLLGDSALYLCASRQGTNSPLHFGNGTRLTVT.

This rearrangement joins TRBV5-1 to TRBJ1-1; TRBD1 might be the D (5 bases). CDR1 SGHRS and CDR2 YFSETQ come from the germline V gene. V was cut by 2 bases and J by 3 bases, with 14 bases left in between. CDR3 length: 15 residues. As DNA, the CDR3 is TGCGCCAGCAGCTTATCCCCTAGGGGCCACACTGAAGCTTTCTTT. Translation gives CASSLSPRGHTEAFF.

This chain joins TRBV11-1 and TRBJ2-7, with 12 bases identical to TRBD2. After removal of 4 bases from V and 4 bases from J, the junction contained 2 bases not matched to a gene. The CDR3 consists of 14 residues. Germline CDR1 and CDR2: SGHAT and FQDESV (reference sequence). This chain's CDR3 is CASSSTSGRYEQYF. The CDR3 nucleotides are TGTGCCAGCAGCTCGACTAGCGGGAGATACGAGCAGTACTTC.

This sequence joins TRBV18 and TRBJ1-3, with 9 positions matching TRBD1. Trimming took 6 bases from V and 2 from J; bases not matched to a gene: 2. The CDR3 has 14 amino acids. Per germline, CDR1 KGHSH and CDR2 LQKENI. The CDR3: CASSRDRAGNTIYF. In nucleotides, the CDR3 is TGTGCCAGCTCCCGGGACAGGGCTGGAAACACCATATATTTT.

The genes are TRBV10-3 and TRBJ1-4, with 7 bases lining up with TRBD1. CDR1 and CDR2 from the germline V gene are ENHRY and SYGVKD. The CDR3 is 15 residues long. Trimming removed 0 bases from V and 8 bases from J; junction bases left unmatched: 6. CDR3 in amino acids: CAISESKGAGEKLFF. Here the CDR3 DNA reads TGTGCCATCAGTGAGTCGAAGGGGGCGGGGGAAAAACTGTTTTTT.

The chain recombines TRBV6-5 with TRBJ2-1, with D possibly being TRBD2 (6 bases). CDR1 is MNHEY, CDR2 SVGAGI, per germline. The CDR3 sequence is 15 residues long. V lost 6 bases, J lost 5 bases, and 17 bases lay in between. CDR3 in amino acids: CASRPWGVENNEQFF. The CDR3 nucleotides are TGTGCCAGCAGACCTTGGGGGGTGGAGAACAATGAGCAGTTCTTC.

The chain couples TRBV7-2 to TRBJ2-3, with TRBD2 matching 7 bases. Germline values: CDR1 SGHTA, CDR2 FQGNSA. The CDR3 contains 15 residues. V was clipped by 1 base and J by 3 bases; unmatched bases: 4. CDR3 residues: CASSLERGRTDTQYF. CDR3 DNA sequence: TGTGCCAGCAGCTTAGAGCGGGGTCGAACAGATACGCAGTATTTT.

The J gene is TRBJ2-6, the V gene TRBV18; 9 bases fit TRBD1. The CDR3 loop spans 17 amino acids. The germline V gene encodes CDR1 KGHSH and CDR2 LQKENI. The V gene end was trimmed by 3 bases and the J gene end by 2 bases; junction bases not matched to a gene: 5. CDR3 in amino acids: CASSPGTGSTGANVLTF. The CDR3 DNA is TGTGCCAGCTCACCGGGGACAGGGTCTACTGGGGCCAACGTCCTGACTTTC.